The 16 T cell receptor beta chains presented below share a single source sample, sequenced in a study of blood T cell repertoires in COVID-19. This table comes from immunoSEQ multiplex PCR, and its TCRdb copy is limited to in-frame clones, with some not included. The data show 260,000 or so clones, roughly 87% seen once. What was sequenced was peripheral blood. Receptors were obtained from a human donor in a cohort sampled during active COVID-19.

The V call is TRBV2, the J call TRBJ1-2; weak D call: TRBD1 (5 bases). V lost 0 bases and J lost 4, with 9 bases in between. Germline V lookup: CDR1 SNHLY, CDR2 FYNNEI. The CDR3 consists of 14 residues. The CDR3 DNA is TGTGCCAGCAGTGAAGCCCCGGGACTCTATGGCTACACCTTC. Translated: CASSEAPGLYGYTF.

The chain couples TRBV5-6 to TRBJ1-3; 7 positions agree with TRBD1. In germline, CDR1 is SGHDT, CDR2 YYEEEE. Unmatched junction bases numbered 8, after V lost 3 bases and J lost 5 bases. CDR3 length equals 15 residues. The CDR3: CASSSRRQGRNTIYF. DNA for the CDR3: TGTGCCAGCAGCTCAAGGAGACAGGGTAGAAACACCATATATTTT. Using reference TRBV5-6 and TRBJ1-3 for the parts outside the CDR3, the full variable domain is DAGVTQSPTHLIKTRGQQVTLRCSPKSGHDTVSWYQQALGQGPQFIFQYYEEEERQRGNFPDRFSGHQFPNYSSELNVNALLLGDSALYLCASSSRRQGRNTIYFGEGSWLTVV.

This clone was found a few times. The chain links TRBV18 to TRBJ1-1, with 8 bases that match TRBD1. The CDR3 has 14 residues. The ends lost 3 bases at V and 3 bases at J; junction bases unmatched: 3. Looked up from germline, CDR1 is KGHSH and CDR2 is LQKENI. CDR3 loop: CASSPKGQDTEAFF. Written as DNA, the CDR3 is TGTGCCAGCTCACCTAAGGGACAGGACACTGAAGCTTTCTTT.

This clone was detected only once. CDR3 protein: CAWVGTAQNYGYTF. The CDR3 nucleotides read TGTGCCTGGGTCGGGACAGCCCAAAACTATGGCTACACCTTC. The chain combines TRBV30 with TRBJ1-2; TRBD1 aligns across 7 bases. The CDR3 runs 14 residues. The germline V gene encodes CDR1 GTSNPN and CDR2 SVGIG (reference sequence). Trimming at V came to 5 bases and at J to 2 bases, leaving 8 bases not matched to a gene.

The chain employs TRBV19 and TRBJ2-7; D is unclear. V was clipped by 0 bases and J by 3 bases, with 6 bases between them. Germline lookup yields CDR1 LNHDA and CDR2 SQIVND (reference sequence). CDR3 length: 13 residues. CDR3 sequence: CASSIDSFYEQYF. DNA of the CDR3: TGTGCCAGTAGTATAGATTCCTTCTACGAGCAGTACTTC.

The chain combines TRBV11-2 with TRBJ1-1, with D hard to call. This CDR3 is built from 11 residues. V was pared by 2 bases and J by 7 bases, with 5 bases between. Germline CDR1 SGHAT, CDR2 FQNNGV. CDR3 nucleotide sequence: TGTGCCAGCAGCTTAACGGTTGAAGCTTTCTTT. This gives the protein CASSLTVEAFF.

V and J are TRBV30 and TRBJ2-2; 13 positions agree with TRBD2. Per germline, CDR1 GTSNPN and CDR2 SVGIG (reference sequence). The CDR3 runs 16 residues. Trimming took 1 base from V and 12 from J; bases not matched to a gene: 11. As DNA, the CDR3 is TGTGCCTGGAGTGCCGGACTAGCGGGGGCCCCCAACAAGCTGTTTTTT. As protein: CAWSAGLAGAPNKLFF.

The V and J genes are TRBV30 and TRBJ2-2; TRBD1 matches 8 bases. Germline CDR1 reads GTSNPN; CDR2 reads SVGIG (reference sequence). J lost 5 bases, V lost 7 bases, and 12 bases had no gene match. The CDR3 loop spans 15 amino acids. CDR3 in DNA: TGTGCCTCAGGCTCCTGGACAGGGTGGACCGGGGAGCTGTTTTTT. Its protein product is CASGSWTGWTGELFF.

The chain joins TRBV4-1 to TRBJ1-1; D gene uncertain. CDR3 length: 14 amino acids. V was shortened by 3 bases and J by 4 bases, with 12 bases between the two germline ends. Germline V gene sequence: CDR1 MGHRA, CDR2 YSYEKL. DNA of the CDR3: TGCGCCAGCAGCCAGGTAACTATGGGCACTGAAGCTTTCTTT. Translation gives CASSQVTMGTEAFF.

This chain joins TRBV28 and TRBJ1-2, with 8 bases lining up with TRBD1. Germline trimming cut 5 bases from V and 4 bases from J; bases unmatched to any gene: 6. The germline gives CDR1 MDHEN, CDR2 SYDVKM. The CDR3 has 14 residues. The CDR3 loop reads CASSPTGASYGYTF. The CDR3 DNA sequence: TGTGCCAGCAGTCCGACAGGGGCGAGCTATGGCTACACCTTC.

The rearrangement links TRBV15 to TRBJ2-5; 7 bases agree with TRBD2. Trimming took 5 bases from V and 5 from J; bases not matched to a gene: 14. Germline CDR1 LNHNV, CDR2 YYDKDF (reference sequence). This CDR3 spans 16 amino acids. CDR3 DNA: TGTGCCACCAGCGGGCGACGAGCGGGGCTGGGGGAGACCCAGTACTTC. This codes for CATSGRRAGLGETQYF.

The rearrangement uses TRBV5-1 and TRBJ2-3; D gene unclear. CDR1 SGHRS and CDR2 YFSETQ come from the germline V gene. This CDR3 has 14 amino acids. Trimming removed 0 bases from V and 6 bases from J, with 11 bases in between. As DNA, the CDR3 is TGCGCCAGCAGCTTGGGTTTTCCTCCGGATACGCAGTATTTT. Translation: CASSLGFPPDTQYF.

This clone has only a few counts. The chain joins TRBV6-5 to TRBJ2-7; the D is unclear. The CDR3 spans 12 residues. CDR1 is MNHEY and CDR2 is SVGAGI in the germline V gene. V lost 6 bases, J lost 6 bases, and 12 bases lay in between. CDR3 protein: CASSPLGSEQYF. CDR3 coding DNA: TGTGCCAGCAGCCCGCTAGGATCCGAGCAGTACTTC.

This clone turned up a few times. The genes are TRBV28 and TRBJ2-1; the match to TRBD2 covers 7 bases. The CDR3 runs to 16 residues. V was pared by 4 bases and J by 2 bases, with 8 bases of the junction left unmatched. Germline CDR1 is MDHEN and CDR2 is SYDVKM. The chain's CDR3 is CASSSSSGGAYNEQFF. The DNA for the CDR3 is TGTGCCAGCAGTTCCTCTAGCGGTGGGGCCTACAATGAGCAGTTCTTC.

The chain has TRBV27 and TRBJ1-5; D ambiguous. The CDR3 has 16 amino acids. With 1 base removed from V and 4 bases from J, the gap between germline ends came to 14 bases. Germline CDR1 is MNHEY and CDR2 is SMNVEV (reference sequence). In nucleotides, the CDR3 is TGTGCCAGCAGTTTATACGGAGGCGTTGGAAATCAGCCCCAGCATTTT. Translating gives CASSLYGGVGNQPQHF.

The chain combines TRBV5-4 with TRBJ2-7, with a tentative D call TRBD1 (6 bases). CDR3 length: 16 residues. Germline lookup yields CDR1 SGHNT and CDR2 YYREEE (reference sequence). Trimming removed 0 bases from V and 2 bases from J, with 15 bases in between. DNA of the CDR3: TGTGCCAGCAGCTTGGACGTTTCGGACAGCACCTACGAGCAGTACTTC. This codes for CASSLDVSDSTYEQYF.